Listed here are 23 T cell receptor beta chains from one sample, sequenced in a study of cytomegalovirus exposure and HLA in healthy donors. The primer mix had 60 Vbeta and 13 Jbeta primers. The repertoire was sequenced with immunoSEQ multiplex PCR; TCRdb's copy has only in-frame clones and lacks some. The table includes about 130,000 clones, more than 80% detected once. The source material was PBMCs. These receptors all stem from a woman aged 40-49 years in good health and CMV-seropositive.

This chain connects TRBV7-9 to TRBJ1-1, with D uncertain. V dropped 2 bases and J dropped 5 bases, with 9 bases sitting between them. The length of the CDR3 is 13 residues. Germline V gene lookup returns CDR1 SEHNR and CDR2 FQNEAQ (reference sequence). The chain's CDR3 is CASSLTRDTEAFF. DNA for the CDR3: TGTGCCAGCAGCTTAACACGGGATACTGAAGCTTTCTTT.

The rearrangement joins TRBV20-1 to TRBJ2-7; perhaps TRBD1 as D (6 bases). The V end was cut by 6 bases, the J end by 4 bases, with 10 bases between. This CDR3 has 11 amino acids. The germline CDR1 and CDR2 sequences are DFQATT and SNEGSKA (reference sequence). CDR3 loop: CSASGQYEQYF. Here the CDR3 DNA reads TGCAGTGCCTCTGGACAGTACGAGCAGTACTTC.

Notes on this clone: Different DNA sequences within this sample yield the same CDR3. The chain carries TRBV28 and TRBJ1-5; possible D gene TRBD1, 5 bases. Germline loops: CDR1 MDHEN, CDR2 SYDVKM. This CDR3 spans 12 amino acids. V was shortened by 5 bases and J by 6 bases, with 8 bases between the two germline ends. The CDR3, as DNA: TGTGCCAGCAGTCTCCAGGGTCAGCCCCAGCATTTT. This gives the protein CASSLQGQPQHF.

The rearrangement links TRBV5-1 to TRBJ1-2; 10 bases map to TRBD1. After removal of 4 bases from V and 7 bases from J, the junction contained 7 bases not matched to a gene. Looked up from germline, CDR1 is SGHRS and CDR2 is YFSETQ. The CDR3 runs 14 residues. CDR3 region: CASSRTGGESGYTF. In DNA form, the CDR3 reads TGCGCCAGCAGCCGGACAGGGGGTGAGAGTGGCTACACCTTC.

The rearrangement links TRBV11-2 to TRBJ2-7; TRBD1 might be the D (5 bases). The CDR3 totals 14 residues. CDR1 and CDR2 from the germline V gene are SGHAT and FQNNGV. Trimming took off 2 bases at V and 3 bases at J, with 11 bases between the two ends. The CDR3 DNA sequence: TGTGCCAGCAGCTTACCTTACAGGATCTACGAGCAGTACTTC. It specifies CASSLPYRIYEQYF.

This clone occurred a few times. This CDR3 reads CASSQGSNTEAFF. CDR3 coding DNA: TGCGCCAGCAGTCAGGGTTCGAACACTGAAGCTTTCTTT. This rearrangement joins TRBV4-3 to TRBJ1-1, with a tentative D call TRBD1 (5 bases). Per germline, CDR1 LGHNA and CDR2 YSLEER. Trimming left V 6 bases short and J 1 base short, with 9 bases between. The CDR3 spans 13 residues.

The chain recombines TRBV27 with TRBJ2-7; D is perhaps TRBD2 (6 bases). The germline CDR1 and CDR2 sequences are MNHEY and SMNVEV (reference sequence). This CDR3 spans 14 amino acids. V dropped 5 bases and J dropped 2 bases, with 13 bases sitting between them. The CDR3 bases are TGTGCCAGCAGTGGAGGCGGGGAGACCTACGAGCAGTACTTC. Protein product: CASSGGGETYEQYF.

V is TRBV27 and J is TRBJ1-1; tentative D call: TRBD1 (5 bases). This CDR3 comprises 14 residues. V was shortened by 6 bases and J by 0 bases, with 11 bases between the two germline ends. The germline V gene encodes CDR1 MNHEY and CDR2 SMNVEV (reference sequence). In nucleotides, the CDR3 is TGTGCCAGCAGAGGGGTGGGGATGAACACTGAAGCTTTCTTT. Protein: CASRGVGMNTEAFF.

The CDR3: CASSLGDSEAFF. The CDR3 DNA is TGTGCCAGCAGTTTAGGGGATTCTGAAGCTTTCTTT. V and J are TRBV9 and TRBJ1-1; D might be TRBD1 (5 bases). V was pared by 5 bases and J by 6 bases, with 11 bases between. This CDR3 is 12 amino acids long. Germline V CDR1 and CDR2: SGDLS, YYNGEE. Together with reference TRBV9 and TRBJ1-1, the CDR3 gives the full variable domain: DSGVTQTPKHLITATGQRVTLRCSPRSGDLSVYWYQQSLDQGLQFLIQYYNGEERAKGNILERFSAQQFPDLHSELNLSSLELGDSALYFCASSLGDSEAFFGQGTRLTVV.

The V gene is TRBV14, the J gene TRBJ2-4; D remains unclear. Germline CDR1 is SGHDN and CDR2 is FVKESK. Trimming left V 3 bases short and J 5 bases short, with 11 bases between. This CDR3 contains 14 residues. The CDR3 is CASSHLDTENIQYF. DNA of the CDR3: TGTGCCAGCAGCCATCTCGATACAGAAAACATTCAGTACTTC.

The chain is built from TRBV29-1 and TRBJ1-1; 9 bases line up with TRBD1. With 6 bases clipped from V and 1 base from J, the junction kept 6 bases outside the gene matches. Per germline, CDR1 SQVTM and CDR2 ANQGSEA. The CDR3 extends over 14 amino acids. Written as DNA, the CDR3 is TGCAGCGTGTCGGACAGGGGTGGGAACACTGAAGCTTTCTTT. Protein product: CSVSDRGGNTEAFF.

There are a few counts of this clone. The J gene is TRBJ1-1, the V gene TRBV7-6; 10 nucleotides agree with TRBD1. The junction had 2 bases not matched to a gene; V was cut back by 1 base and J by 6 bases. There are 14 residues in the CDR3. Per the germline V gene, CDR1 is SGHVS and CDR2 is FNYEAQ. CDR3 nucleotide sequence: TGTGCCAGCAGCTTAGGACAGGGGGCGGCTGAAGCTTTCTTT. Amino acid sequence: CASSLGQGAAEAFF.

The J gene is TRBJ1-1, the V gene TRBV5-1; 7 nucleotides align to TRBD1. V dropped 0 bases and J dropped 0; count of bases not matched to a gene: 8. This CDR3 is 17 amino acids long. CDR1 is SGHRS and CDR2 is YFSETQ in the germline V gene. The CDR3 spells CASSLGWLGTVNTEAFF. The CDR3 bases are TGCGCCAGCAGCTTGGGGTGGCTCGGGACAGTGAACACTGAAGCTTTCTTT.

This clone has just one count. This rearrangement joins TRBV7-9 to TRBJ1-1; 10 bases agree with TRBD1. The ends lost 5 bases at V and 11 bases at J; junction bases unmatched: 11. This CDR3 has 14 amino acids. From germline, CDR1 is SEHNR and CDR2 FQNEAQ (reference sequence). Here the CDR3 DNA reads TGTGCCAGCAGCCCCCGGACAGGGGGTAGGCTTGCTTTCTTT. Its translation: CASSPRTGGRLAFF.

The gene calls are TRBV5-1 and TRBJ2-2, with 7 nucleotides matching TRBD1. V lost 6 bases and J lost 4; bases outside the gene matches: 6. This CDR3 is built from 14 residues. Germline CDR1 reads SGHRS; CDR2 reads YFSETQ. CDR3 sequence: CASIPTGVTGELFF. As DNA, the CDR3 is TGCGCCAGCATCCCCACAGGGGTCACCGGGGAGCTGTTTTTT. Full variable domain (remainder filled in from reference TRBV5-1 and TRBJ2-2): KAGVTQTPRYLIKTRGQQVTLSCSPISGHRSVSWYQQTPGQGLQFLFEYFSETQRNKGNFPGRFSGRQFSNSRSEMNVSTLELGDSALYLCASIPTGVTGELFFGEGSRLTVL.

The chain uses TRBV11-2 and TRBJ2-1; the D gene is possibly TRBD2 (6 bases). The V and J ends lost 5 bases and 0 bases respectively, with 17 bases between them. This CDR3 contains 17 residues. CDR1 and CDR2 (germline): SGHAT, FQNNGV. CDR3 loop: CASSLRSSASSYNEQFF. DNA of the CDR3: TGTGCCAGCAGCCTACGTTCTAGCGCCAGCTCCTACAATGAGCAGTTCTTC. Drawing the rest from reference TRBV11-2 and TRBJ2-1, the complete variable domain is EAGVAQSPRYKIIEKRQSVAFWCNPISGHATLYWYQQILGQGPKLLIQFQNNGVVDDSQLPKDRFSAERLKGVDSTLKIQPAKLEDSAVYLCASSLRSSASSYNEQFFGPGTRLTVL.

The chain combines TRBV7-8 with TRBJ1-1; 7 bases are shared with TRBD1. The germline V gene has CDR1 SGHVS and CDR2 FQNEAQ. With V trimmed by 3 bases and J by 4 bases, 5 bases remained unmatched. This CDR3 is 14 amino acids long. The CDR3 region has the DNA TGTGCCAGCAGCTTGACAGGGATCGGCACTGAAGCTTTCTTT. This encodes CASSLTGIGTEAFF.

V is TRBV5-1 and J is TRBJ2-2; perhaps TRBD2 as D (6 bases). Deletions cut 0 bases from V and 7 bases from J, with 10 bases between. The CDR3 has 14 amino acids. The V gene's germline CDR1 is SGHRS and CDR2 YFSETQ. The CDR3 sequence: CASSLGLEGGELFF. For the CDR3, the DNA is TGCGCCAGCAGCTTGGGACTAGAGGGCGGGGAGCTGTTTTTT.

The chain couples TRBV5-8 to TRBJ2-1; 10 bases match TRBD2. Trimming at V came to 0 bases and at J to 6 bases, leaving 3 bases not matched to a gene. Looked up from germline, CDR1 is SGHTS and CDR2 is YDEGEE. The length of the CDR3 is 15 residues. The chain's CDR3 is CASSLGTSGINEQFF. CDR3 in DNA: TGTGCCAGCAGCTTGGGGACTAGCGGTATCAATGAGCAGTTCTTC.

V and J are TRBV5-1 and TRBJ2-3; D remains ambiguous. The CDR3 covers 14 residues. Trimming took 2 bases from V and 1 from J, leaving 8 bases between them. Germline-derived CDR1 and CDR2 are SGHRS and YFSETQ. CDR3 in DNA: TGCGCCAGCAGCTTAGCGAGCGGCACAGATACGCAGTATTTT. This translates into CASSLASGTDTQYF.

The J gene is TRBJ1-4, the V gene TRBV5-1; TRBD1 matches at 9 bases. V was clipped by 0 bases and J by 7 bases; unmatched bases: 7. The CDR3 sequence is 16 residues long. Germline-derived CDR1 and CDR2 are SGHRS and YFSETQ. The CDR3 reads CASSLVTGGDGEKLFF. The CDR3, as DNA: TGCGCCAGCAGCTTGGTTACAGGGGGCGATGGTGAAAAACTGTTTTTT. Supplemented by reference TRBV5-1 and TRBJ1-4, the full variable domain reads KAGVTQTPRYLIKTRGQQVTLSCSPISGHRSVSWYQQTPGQGLQFLFEYFSETQRNKGNFPGRFSGRQFSNSRSEMNVSTLELGDSALYLCASSLVTGGDGEKLFFGSGTQLSVL.

The rearrangement links TRBV7-3 to TRBJ2-1; the match to TRBD2 covers 10 bases. Trimming at V came to 3 bases and at J to 5 bases, leaving 4 bases not matched to a gene. The CDR3 is made up of 15 amino acids. Per the germline V gene, CDR1 is SGHTA and CDR2 is FQGTGA. CDR3 DNA sequence: TGTGCCAGCAGCTTTAGCGGGGGGAACAACAATGAGCAGTTCTTC. It encodes CASSFSGGNNNEQFF.

V and J are TRBV19 and TRBJ1-5; D is undetermined. This CDR3 is built from 15 residues. V was cut by 0 bases and J by 2 bases, with 8 bases left in between. Germline CDR1 LNHDA, CDR2 SQIVND (reference sequence). CDR3 coding DNA: TGTGCCAGTAGTATAGAGGAGGCCGGCAATCAGCCCCAGCATTTT. Translation: CASSIEEAGNQPQHF.